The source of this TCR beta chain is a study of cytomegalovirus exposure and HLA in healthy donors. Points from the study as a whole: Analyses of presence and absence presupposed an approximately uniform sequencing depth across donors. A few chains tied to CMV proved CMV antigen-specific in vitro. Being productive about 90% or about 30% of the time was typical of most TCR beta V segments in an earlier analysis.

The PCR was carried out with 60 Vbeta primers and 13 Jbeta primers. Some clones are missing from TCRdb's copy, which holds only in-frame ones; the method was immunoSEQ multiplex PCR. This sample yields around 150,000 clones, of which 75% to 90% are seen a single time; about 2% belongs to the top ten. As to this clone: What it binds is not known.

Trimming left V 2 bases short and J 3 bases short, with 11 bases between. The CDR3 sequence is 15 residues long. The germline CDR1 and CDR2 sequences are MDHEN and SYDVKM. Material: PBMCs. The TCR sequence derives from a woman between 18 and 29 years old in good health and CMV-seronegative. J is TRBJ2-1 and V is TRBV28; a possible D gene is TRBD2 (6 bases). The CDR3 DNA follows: TGTGCCAGCAGTTTACTAGCGAGATTCTACAATGAGCAGTTCTTC. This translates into CASSLLARFYNEQFF.